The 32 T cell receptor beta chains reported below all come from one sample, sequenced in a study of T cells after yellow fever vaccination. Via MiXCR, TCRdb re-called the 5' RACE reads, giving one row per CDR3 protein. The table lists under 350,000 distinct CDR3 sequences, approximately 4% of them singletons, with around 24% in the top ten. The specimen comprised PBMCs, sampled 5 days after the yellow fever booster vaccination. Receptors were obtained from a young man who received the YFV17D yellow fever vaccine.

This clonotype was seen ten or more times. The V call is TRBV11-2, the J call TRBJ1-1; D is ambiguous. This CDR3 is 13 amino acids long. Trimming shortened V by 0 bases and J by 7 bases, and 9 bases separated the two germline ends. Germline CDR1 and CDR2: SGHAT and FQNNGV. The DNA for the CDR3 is TGTGCCAGCAGCTTAGACCGCCACGGTGAAGCTTTCTTT. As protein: CASSLDRHGEAFF.

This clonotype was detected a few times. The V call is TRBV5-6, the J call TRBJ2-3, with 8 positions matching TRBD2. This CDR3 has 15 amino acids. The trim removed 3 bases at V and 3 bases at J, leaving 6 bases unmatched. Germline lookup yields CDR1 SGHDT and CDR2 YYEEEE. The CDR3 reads CASSSRGGSTDTQYF. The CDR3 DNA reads TGTGCCAGCAGCTCTCGGGGGGGCTCGACAGATACGCAGTATTTT.

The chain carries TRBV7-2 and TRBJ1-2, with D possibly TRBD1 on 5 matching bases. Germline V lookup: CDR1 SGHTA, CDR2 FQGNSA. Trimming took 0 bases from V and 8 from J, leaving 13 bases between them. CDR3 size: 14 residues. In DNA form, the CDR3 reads TGTGCCAGCAGCTTAGCCGAGGGGTTGCAGGGCTACACCTTC. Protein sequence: CASSLAEGLQGYTF. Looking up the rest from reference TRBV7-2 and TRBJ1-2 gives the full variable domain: GAGVSQSPSNKVTEKGKDVELRCDPISGHTALYWYRQSLGQGLEFLIYFQGNSAPDKSGLPSDRFSAERTGGSVSTLTIQRTQQEDSAVYLCASSLAEGLQGYTFGSGTRLTVV.

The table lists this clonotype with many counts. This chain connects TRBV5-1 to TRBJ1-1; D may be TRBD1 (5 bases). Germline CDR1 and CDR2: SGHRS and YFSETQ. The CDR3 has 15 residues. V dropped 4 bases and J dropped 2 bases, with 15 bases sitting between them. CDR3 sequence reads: CASSQRDGQNTEAFF. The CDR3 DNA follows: TGCGCCAGCAGCCAACGGGACGGCCAAAACACTGAAGCTTTCTTT.

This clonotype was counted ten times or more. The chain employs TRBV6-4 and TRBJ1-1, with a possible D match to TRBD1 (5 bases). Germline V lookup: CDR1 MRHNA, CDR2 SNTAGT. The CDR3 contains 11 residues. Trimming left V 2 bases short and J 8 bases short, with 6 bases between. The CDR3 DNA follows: TGTGCCAGCAGTGACAGGGGCGAAGCTTTCTTT. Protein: CASSDRGEAFF.

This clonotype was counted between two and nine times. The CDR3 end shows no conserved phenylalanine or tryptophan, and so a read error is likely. The CDR3 sequence is CASSRGPRNTEAFL. In DNA form, the CDR3 reads TGCGCCAGCAGCCGAGGACCGCGGAACACTGAAGCTTTCTTA. V and J are TRBV5-1 and TRBJ1-1; D is ambiguous. The CDR3 totals 14 residues. CDR1 and CDR2 (germline): SGHRS, YFSETQ. V was trimmed by 4 bases and J by 1 base, leaving 11 bases between them.

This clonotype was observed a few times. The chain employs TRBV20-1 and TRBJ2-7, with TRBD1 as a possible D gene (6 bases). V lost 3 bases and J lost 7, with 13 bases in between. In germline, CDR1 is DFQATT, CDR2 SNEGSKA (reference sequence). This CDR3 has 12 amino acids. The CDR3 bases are TGCAGTGCTAGTGGGGGCAGGGAGGAGCAGTACGTC. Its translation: CSASGGREEQYV.

CDR3 residues: CASNLEGGDTQYF. CDR3 DNA sequence: TGTGCCAGCAACCTTGAGGGAGGGGATACGCAGTATTTT. The rearrangement joins TRBV6-6 to TRBJ2-3; TRBD2 matches 7 bases. Germline trimming cut 7 bases from V and 6 bases from J; bases unmatched to any gene: 7. The germline V gene has CDR1 MNHNY and CDR2 SVGAGI (reference sequence). The CDR3 totals 13 residues.

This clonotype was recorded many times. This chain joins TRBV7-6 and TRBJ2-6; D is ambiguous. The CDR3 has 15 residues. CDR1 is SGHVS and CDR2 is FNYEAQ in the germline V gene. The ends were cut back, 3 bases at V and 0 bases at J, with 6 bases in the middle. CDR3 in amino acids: CASSLSISGANVLTF. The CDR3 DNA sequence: TGTGCCAGCAGCTTGAGTATCTCTGGGGCCAACGTCCTGACTTTC.

The CDR3, as DNA: TGTGCCACCAGAGGGACAGGGGCAAATACGCAGTATTTT. This codes for CATRGTGANTQYF. This rearrangement joins TRBV24-1 to TRBJ2-3; 10 nucleotides line up with TRBD1. The CDR3 loop spans 13 amino acids. The J segment lost 7 bases and the V segment lost 7 bases, leaving 4 bases of the junction unmatched. CDR1 is KGHDR and CDR2 is SFDVKD in the germline V gene.

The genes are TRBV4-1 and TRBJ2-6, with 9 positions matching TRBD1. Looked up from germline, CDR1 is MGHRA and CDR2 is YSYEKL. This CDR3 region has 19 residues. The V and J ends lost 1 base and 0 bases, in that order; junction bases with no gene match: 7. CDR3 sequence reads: CASSQVPGTGTSGANVLTF. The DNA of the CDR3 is TGCGCCAGCAGCCAAGTCCCCGGGACAGGGACCTCTGGGGCCAACGTCCTGACTTTC.

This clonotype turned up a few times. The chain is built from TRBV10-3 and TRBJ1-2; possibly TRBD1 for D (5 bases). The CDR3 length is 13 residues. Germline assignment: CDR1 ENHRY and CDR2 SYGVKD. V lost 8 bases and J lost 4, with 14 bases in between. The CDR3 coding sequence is TGTGCCATCTCCGGGGCTCCTGCCTATGGCTACACCTTC. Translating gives CAISGAPAYGYTF.

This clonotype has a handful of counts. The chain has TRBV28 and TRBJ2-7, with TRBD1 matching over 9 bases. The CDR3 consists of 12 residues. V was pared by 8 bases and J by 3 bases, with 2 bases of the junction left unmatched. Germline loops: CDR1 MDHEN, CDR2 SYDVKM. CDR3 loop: CASGTGHYEQYV. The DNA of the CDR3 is TGTGCCAGCGGGACAGGGCACTACGAGCAGTACGTC.

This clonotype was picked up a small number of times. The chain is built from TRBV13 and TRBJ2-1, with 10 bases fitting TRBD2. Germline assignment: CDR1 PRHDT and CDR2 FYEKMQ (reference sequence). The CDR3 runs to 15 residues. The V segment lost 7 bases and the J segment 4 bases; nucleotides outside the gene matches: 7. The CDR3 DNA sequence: TGTGCCAGCACGCAAGCGGGGGGGAAATACAATGAGCAGTTCTTC. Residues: CASTQAGGKYNEQFF.

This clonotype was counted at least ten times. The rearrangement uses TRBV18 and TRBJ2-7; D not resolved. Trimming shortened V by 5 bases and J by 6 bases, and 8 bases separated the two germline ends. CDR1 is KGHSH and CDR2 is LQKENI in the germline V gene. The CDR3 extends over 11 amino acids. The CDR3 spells CASSSYGEQYF. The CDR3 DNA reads TGTGCCAGCTCATCGTATGGCGAGCAGTACTTC.

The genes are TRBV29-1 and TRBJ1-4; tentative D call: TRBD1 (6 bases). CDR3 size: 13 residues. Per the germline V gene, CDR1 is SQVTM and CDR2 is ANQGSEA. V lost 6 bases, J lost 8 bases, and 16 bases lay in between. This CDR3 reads CSVSRGIGEKLFF. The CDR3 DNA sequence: TGCAGCGTCTCCAGGGGAATTGGAGAAAAACTGTTTTTT.

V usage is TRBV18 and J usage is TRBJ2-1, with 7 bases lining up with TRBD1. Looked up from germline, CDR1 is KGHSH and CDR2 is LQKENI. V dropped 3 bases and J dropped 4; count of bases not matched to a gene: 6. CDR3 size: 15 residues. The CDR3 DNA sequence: TGTGCCAGCTCACCGCCGGGACAGAGTTACAATGAGCAGTTCTTC. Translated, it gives CASSPPGQSYNEQFF. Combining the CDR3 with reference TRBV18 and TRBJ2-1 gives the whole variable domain NAGVMQNPRHLVRRRGQEARLRCSPMKGHSHVYWYRQLPEEGLKFMVYLQKENIIDESGMPKERFSAEFPKEGPSILRIQQVVRGDSAAYFCASSPPGQSYNEQFFGPGTRLTVL.

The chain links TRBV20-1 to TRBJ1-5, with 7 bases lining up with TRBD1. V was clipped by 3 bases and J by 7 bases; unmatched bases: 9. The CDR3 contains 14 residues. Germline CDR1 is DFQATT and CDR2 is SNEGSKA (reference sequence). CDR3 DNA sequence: TGCAGTGCTAGGTGGGGACAGCGGAGCCAGCCCCAGCATTTT. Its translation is CSARWGQRSQPQHF.

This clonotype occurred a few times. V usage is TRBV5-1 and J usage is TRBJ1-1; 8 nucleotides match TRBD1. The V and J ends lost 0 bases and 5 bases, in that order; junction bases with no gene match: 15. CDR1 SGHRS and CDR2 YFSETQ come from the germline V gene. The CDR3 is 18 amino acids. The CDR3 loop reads CASSLAKVAGGITTEAFF. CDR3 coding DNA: TGCGCCAGCAGCTTGGCCAAGGTGGCAGGGGGCATAACAACTGAAGCTTTCTTT.

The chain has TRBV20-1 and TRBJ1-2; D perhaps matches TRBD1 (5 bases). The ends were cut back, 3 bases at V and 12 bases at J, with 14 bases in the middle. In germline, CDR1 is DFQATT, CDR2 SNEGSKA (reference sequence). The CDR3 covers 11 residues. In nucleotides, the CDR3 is TGCAGTGCTAGCGTCAGGGAAAGGAACACCTTC. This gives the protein CSASVRERNTF.

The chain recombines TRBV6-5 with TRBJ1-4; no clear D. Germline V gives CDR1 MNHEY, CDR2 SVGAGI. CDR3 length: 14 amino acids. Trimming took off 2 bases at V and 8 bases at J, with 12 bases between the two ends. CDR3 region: CASSYSIIGEKLFF. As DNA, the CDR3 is TGTGCCAGCAGTTACAGCATCATAGGGGAAAAACTGTTTTTT.

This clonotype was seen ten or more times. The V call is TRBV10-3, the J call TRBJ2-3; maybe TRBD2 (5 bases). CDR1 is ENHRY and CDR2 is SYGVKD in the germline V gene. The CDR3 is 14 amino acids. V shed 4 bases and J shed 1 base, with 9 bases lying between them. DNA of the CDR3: TGTGCCATCAGTGTGAGTAGCGGCACAGATACGCAGTATTTT. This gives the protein CAISVSSGTDTQYF.

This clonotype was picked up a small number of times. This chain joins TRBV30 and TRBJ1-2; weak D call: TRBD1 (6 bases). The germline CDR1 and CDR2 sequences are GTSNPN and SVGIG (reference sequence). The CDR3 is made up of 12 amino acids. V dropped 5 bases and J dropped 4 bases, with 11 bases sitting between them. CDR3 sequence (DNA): TGTGCCTGGGCACAGGGCCCCTATGGCTACACCTTC. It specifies CAWAQGPYGYTF.

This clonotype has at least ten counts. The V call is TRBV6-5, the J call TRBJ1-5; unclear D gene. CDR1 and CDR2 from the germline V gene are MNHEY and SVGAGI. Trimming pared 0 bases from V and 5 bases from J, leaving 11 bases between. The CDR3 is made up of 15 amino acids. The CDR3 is CASSYSGLTDQPQHF. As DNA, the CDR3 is TGTGCCAGCAGTTACTCTGGGCTGACGGATCAGCCCCAGCATTTT.

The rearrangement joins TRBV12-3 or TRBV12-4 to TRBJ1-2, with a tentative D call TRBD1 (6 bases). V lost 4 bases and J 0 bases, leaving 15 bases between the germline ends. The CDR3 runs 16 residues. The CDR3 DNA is TGTGCCAGCAGTTACATACAGGGATTAGCTAACTATGGCTACACCTTC. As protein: CASSYIQGLANYGYTF.

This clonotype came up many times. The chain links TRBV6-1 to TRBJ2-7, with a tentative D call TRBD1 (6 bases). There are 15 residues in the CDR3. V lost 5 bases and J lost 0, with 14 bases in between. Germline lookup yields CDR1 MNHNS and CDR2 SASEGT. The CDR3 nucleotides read TGTGCCAGCAGTTCGACAGGCTCGAGCTCCTACGAGCAGTACGTC. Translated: CASSSTGSSSYEQYV.

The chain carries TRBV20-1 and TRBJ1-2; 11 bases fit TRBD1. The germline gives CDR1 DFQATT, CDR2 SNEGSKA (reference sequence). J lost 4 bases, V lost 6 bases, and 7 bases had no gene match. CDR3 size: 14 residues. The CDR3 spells CSASRDRGSYGYTF. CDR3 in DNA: TGCAGTGCATCCCGGGACAGGGGGTCCTATGGCTACACCTTC.

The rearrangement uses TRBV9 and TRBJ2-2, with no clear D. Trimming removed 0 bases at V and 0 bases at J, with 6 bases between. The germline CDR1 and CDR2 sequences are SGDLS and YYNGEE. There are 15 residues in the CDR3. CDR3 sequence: CASSVGNANTGELFF. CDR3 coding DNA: TGTGCCAGCAGCGTAGGGAATGCGAACACCGGGGAGCTGTTTTTT.

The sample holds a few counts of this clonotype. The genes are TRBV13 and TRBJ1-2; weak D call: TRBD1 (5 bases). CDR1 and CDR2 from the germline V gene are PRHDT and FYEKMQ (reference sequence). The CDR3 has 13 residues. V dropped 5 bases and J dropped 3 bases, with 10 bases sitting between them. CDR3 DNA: TGTGCCAGCAGCATGGGACGGTACTATGGCTACACCTTC. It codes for CASSMGRYYGYTF.

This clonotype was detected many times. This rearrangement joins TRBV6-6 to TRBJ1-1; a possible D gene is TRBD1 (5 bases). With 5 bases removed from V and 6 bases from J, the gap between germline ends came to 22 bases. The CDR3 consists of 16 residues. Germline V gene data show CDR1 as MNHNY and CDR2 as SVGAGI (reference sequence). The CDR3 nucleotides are TGTGCCAGCAGTCGGGAGACAGCGAAGAATGGGGCTGAAGCTTTCTTT. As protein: CASSRETAKNGAEAFF.

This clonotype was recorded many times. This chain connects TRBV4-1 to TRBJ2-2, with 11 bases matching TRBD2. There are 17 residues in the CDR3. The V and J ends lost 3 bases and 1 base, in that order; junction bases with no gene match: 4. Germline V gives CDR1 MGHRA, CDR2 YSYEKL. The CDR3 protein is CASSHALAGGNTGELFF. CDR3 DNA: TGCGCCAGCAGCCATGCTCTAGCGGGGGGGAACACCGGGGAGCTGTTTTTT.

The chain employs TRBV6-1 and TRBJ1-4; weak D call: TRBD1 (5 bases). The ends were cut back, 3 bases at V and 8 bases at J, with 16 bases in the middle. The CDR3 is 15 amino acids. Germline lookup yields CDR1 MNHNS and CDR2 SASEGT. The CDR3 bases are TGTGCCAGCAGTGATTCGAGGGGAGTAAAGGAAAAACTGTTTTTT. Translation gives CASSDSRGVKEKLFF.